The present T cell receptor (beta chain) was sequenced within a study of OX40 agonist ivuxolimab in advanced cancers. Study conclusions and caveats: Researchers did not determine the expanded peripheral T cells' antigen specificity.

Sequenced by immunoSEQ multiplex PCR; TCRdb stores in-frame clones only, minus some. The repertoire has approximately 77,000 clones, over 80% of them found once; the top ten carry less than 0.35%. As to this clone: Antigen specificity is unknown.

The origin of this receptor is an adult with an advanced solid tumor such as melanoma, head and neck, liver or kidney cancer. This material consisted of CD4+ or CD8+ T cells sorted from blood, taken in a trial of the OX40 agonist ivuxolimab.

The CDR3 loop is CSAGTSGGSSSYNEQFF. For the CDR3, the DNA is TGCAGCGCCGGGACTAGCGGGGGTTCTAGCTCCTACAATGAGCAGTTCTTC. The rearrangement joins TRBV29-1 to TRBJ2-1, with 14 bases aligning to TRBD2. V lost 7 bases to trimming and J lost 0 bases; unmatched junction nucleotides: 8. The V gene's germline CDR1 is SQVTM and CDR2 ANQGSEA. This CDR3 contains 17 residues.